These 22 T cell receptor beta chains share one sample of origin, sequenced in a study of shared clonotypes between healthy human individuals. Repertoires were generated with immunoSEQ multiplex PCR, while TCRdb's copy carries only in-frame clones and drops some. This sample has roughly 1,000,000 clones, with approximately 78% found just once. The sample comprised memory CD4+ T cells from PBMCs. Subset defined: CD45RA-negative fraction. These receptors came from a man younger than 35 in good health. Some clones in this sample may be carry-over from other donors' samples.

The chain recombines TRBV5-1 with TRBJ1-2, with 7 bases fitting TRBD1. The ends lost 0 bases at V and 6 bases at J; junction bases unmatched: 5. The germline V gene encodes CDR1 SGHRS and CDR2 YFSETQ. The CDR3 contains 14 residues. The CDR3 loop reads CASSLADRDNGYTF. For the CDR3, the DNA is TGCGCCAGCAGCTTGGCCGACAGGGATAATGGCTACACCTTC. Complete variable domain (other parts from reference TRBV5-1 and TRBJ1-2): KAGVTQTPRYLIKTRGQQVTLSCSPISGHRSVSWYQQTPGQGLQFLFEYFSETQRNKGNFPGRFSGRQFSNSRSEMNVSTLELGDSALYLCASSLADRDNGYTFGSGTRLTVV.

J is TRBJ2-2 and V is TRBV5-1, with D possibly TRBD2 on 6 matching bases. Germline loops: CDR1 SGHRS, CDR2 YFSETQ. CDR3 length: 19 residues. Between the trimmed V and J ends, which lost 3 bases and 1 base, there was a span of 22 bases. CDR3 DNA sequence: TGCGCCAGCAGCTCGCCGAGCGGGCGCGGGTACCAGAACACCGGGGAGCTGTTTTTT. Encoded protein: CASSSPSGRGYQNTGELFF.

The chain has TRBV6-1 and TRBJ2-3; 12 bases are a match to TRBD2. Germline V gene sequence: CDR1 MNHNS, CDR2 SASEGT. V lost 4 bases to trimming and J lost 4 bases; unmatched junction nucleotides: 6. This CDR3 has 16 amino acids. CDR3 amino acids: CASSVWTSGIADTQYF. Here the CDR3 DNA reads TGTGCCAGCAGTGTCTGGACTAGCGGGATAGCAGATACGCAGTATTTT.

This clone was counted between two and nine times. The CDR3 DNA reads TGCGCCAGCAGCAACGAACGGGCCACCGGGGAGCTGTTTTTT. Its protein product is CASSNERATGELFF. V is TRBV4-1 and J is TRBJ2-2; D uncertain. This CDR3 has 14 amino acids. The germline V gene encodes CDR1 MGHRA and CDR2 YSYEKL. V was clipped by 5 bases and J by 4 bases, with 11 bases between them.

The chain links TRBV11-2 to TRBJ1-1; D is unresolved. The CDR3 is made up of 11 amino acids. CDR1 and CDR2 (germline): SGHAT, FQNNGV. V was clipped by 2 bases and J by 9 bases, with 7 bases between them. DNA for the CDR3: TGTGCCAGCAGCTTATCGGGAAAAGCTTTCTTT. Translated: CASSLSGKAFF.

The CDR3, as DNA: TGCGCCAGCAGTGTAGTAGCGGATCGGGAGCAGTACTTC. It is translated as CASSVVADREQYF. The chain employs TRBV10-2 and TRBJ2-7, with D tentatively TRBD2 (6 bases). Germline V gene sequence: CDR1 WSHSY, CDR2 SAAADI. With 4 bases removed from V and 7 bases from J, the gap between germline ends came to 14 bases. This CDR3 region has 13 residues.

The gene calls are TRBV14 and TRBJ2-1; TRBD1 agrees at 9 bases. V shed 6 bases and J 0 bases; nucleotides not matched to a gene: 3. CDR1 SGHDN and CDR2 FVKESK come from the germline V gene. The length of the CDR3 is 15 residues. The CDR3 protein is CASRPQGASYNEQFF. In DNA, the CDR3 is TGTGCCAGCAGACCACAGGGGGCCTCCTACAATGAGCAGTTCTTC. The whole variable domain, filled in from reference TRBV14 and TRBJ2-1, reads EAGVTQFPSHSVIEKGQTVTLRCDPISGHDNLYWYRRVMGKEIKFLLHFVKESKQDESGMPNNRFLAERTGGTYSTLKVQPAELEDSGVYFCASRPQGASYNEQFFGPGTRLTVL.

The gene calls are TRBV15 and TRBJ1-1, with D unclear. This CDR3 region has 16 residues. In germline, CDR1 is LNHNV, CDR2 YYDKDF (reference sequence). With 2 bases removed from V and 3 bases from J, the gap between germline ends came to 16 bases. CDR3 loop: CATSRLPRRRDTEAFF. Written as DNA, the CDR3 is TGTGCCACCAGCAGACTCCCCAGGCGGAGGGACACTGAAGCTTTCTTT.

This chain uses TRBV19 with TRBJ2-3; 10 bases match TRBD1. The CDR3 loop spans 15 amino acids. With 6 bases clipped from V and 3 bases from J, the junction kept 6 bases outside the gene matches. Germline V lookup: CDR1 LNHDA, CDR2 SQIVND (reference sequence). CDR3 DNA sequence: TGTGCCAGTAGCGGACCGGGACAGGGGACAGATACGCAGTATTTT. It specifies CASSGPGQGTDTQYF.

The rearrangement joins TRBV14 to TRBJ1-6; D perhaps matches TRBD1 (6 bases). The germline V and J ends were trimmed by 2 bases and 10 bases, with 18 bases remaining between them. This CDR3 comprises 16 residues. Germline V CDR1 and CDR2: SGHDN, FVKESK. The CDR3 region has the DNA TGTGCCAGCAGCCAACCCTGGACCCGGGGGCCCTCACCCCTCCACTTT. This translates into CASSQPWTRGPSPLHF.

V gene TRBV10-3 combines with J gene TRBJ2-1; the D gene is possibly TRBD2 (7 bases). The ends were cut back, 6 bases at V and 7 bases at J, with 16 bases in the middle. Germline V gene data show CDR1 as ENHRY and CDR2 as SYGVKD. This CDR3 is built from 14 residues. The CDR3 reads CAISRQGGGNEQFF. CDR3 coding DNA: TGTGCCATCAGCCGTCAGGGAGGGGGAAATGAGCAGTTCTTC.

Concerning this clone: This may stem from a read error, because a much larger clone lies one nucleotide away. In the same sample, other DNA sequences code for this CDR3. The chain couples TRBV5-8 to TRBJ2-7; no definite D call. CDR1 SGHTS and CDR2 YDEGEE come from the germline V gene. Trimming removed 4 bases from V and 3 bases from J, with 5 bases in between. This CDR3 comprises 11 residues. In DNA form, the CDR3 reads TGTGCCAGCAGCCTCCACTACGAGCAGTACTTC. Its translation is CASSLHYEQYF.

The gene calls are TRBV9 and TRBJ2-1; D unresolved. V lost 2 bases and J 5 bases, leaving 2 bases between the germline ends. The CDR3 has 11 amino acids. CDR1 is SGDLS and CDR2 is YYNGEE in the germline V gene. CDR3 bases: TGTGCCAGCAGCGTCCACAATGAGCAGTTCTTC. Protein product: CASSVHNEQFF.

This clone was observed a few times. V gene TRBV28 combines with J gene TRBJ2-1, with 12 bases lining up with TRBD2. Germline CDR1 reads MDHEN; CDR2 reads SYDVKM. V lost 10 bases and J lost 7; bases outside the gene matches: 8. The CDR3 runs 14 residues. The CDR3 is CATYPLAGGNEQFF. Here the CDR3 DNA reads TGTGCCACCTATCCGCTAGCGGGAGGGAATGAGCAGTTCTTC.

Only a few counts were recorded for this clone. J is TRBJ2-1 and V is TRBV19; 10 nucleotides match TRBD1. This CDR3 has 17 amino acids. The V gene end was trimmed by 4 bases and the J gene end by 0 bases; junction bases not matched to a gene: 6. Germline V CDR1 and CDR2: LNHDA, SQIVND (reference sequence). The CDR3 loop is CASSKRQGASSYNEQFF. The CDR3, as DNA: TGTGCCAGTAGTAAGAGACAGGGGGCAAGCTCCTACAATGAGCAGTTCTTC.

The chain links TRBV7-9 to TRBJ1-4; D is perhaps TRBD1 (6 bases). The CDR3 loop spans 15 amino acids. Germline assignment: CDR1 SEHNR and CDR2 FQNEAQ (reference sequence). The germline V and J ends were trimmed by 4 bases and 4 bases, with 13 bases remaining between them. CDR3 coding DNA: TGTGCCAGCAGCTCCCTCAGGGGAATTAATGAAAAACTGTTTTTT. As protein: CASSSLRGINEKLFF.

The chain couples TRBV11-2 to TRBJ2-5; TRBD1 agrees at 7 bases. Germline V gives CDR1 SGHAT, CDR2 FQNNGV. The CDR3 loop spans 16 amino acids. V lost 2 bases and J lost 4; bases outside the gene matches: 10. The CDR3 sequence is CASSLFGAGGSETQYF. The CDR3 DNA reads TGTGCCAGCAGCTTATTTGGGGCAGGGGGATCAGAGACCCAGTACTTC.

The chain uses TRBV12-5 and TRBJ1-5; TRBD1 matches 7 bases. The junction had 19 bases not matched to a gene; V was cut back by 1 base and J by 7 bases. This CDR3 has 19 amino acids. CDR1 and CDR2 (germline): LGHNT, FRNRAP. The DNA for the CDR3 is TGTGCTAGTGGTTTGGGACATAGATCCCGGACAGGCACGCGGCAGCCCCAGCATTTT. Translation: CASGLGHRSRTGTRQPQHF.

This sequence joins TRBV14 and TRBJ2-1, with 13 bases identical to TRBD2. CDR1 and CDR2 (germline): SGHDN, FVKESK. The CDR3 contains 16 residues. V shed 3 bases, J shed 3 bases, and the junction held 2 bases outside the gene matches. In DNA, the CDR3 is TGTGCCAGCAGCCAGACTAGCGGGAGGATCTACAATGAGCAGTTCTTC. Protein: CASSQTSGRIYNEQFF.

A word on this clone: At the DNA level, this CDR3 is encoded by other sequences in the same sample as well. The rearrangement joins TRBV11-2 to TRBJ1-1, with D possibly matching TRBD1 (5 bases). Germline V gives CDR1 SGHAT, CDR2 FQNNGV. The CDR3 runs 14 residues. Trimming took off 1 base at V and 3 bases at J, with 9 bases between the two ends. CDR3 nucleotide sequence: TGTGCCAGCAGCTTAGTCCAGGGTTACACTGAAGCTTTCTTT. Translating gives CASSLVQGYTEAFF.

The CDR3 loop is CASSFNSPDDEAFF. In DNA, the CDR3 is TGCGCCAGCAGCTTTAACAGCCCGGACGATGAAGCTTTCTTT. The chain couples TRBV5-1 to TRBJ1-1; D is unclear. With 2 bases removed from V and 7 bases from J, the gap between germline ends came to 15 bases. Germline V gene sequence: CDR1 SGHRS, CDR2 YFSETQ. The CDR3 length is 14 residues.

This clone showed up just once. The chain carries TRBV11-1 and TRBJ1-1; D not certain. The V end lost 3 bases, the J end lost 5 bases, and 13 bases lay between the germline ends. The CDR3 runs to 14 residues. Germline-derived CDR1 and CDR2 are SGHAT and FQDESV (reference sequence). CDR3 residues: CASSFATGRTEAFF. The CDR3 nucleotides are TGTGCCAGCAGCTTCGCCACCGGACGTACTGAAGCTTTCTTT.